The clone carrying this T cell receptor beta chain appeared many times. Amplification yielded TCR beta CDR3 regions, with RNA transcripts as the source. First-round RT-PCR of the TCR CDR3 relied on the HTBI primer set. TCRdb called the multiplex PCR reads again in MiXCR, with one record for every CDR3 protein. Among about 360,000 distinct CDR3 sequences, 13% were seen once, and the ten largest hold about 9.1%. The CDR3 runs to 15 residues. V lost 6 bases to trimming and J lost 8 bases; unmatched junction nucleotides: 9. CDR1 and CDR2 from the germline V gene are ENHRY and SYGVKD. The data were obtained in a study of T cells in Graves' hyperthyroidism and ophthalmopathy.

V gene TRBV10-3 combines with J gene TRBJ1-6, with TRBD1 matching 8 bases. This receptor was obtained from a woman aged 18-29 years with Graves' hyperthyroidism. Sequences were obtained from blood. As DNA, the CDR3 is TGTGCCATCAGCGCAGGGACAGGAACGGATTCACCCCTCCACTTT. This translates into CAISAGTGTDSPLHF.